This T cell receptor (beta chain) was obtained from a study of spatial heterogeneity in lung cancer. Trimming took 6 bases from V and 4 from J; bases not matched to a gene: 3. CDR1 and CDR2 from the germline V gene are MNHEY and SVGEGT. The CDR3 totals 13 residues. The time point here: blood at routine non-recurrence follow-up after resection. In each case, whole RNA from tumor, nontumor lung or frozen PBMC was sequenced unsorted. There are many counts of this clonotype. A single record per CDR3 protein comes from TCRdb applying MiXCR to the 5' RACE reads. The sample has roughly 26,000 distinct CDR3 sequences; roughly 6% are singletons.

This sequence was found in a male donor with early-stage non-small cell lung cancer. The sequences come from PBMCs, collected at follow-up. This rearrangement joins TRBV6-2 or TRBV6-3 to TRBJ2-3; 8 bases align to TRBD2. CDR3 sequence reads: CASRWTSSDTQYF. The CDR3 DNA reads as TGTGCCAGCAGATGGACTAGCTCAGATACGCAGTATTTT.